This T cell receptor (beta chain) was recovered during a study of CD8 T cells in ankylosing spondylitis. A word on this clonotype: Antigen specificity is unknown.

TCRdb fed the 5' RACE reads into MiXCR, producing one record per CDR3 protein. The data show around 770,000 distinct CDR3 sequences, approximately 10% seen once. Study-wide results and limits: Ankylosing spondylitis blood appeared to be characterized by a TCR beta motif of eight highly homologous variants. The disease-linked clones had a CD8+ phenotype and low blood frequencies.

The CDR3 totals 16 residues. The germline CDR1 and CDR2 sequences are SGHTA and FQGNSA. V lost 3 bases to trimming and J lost 3 bases; unmatched junction nucleotides: 10. Input material: blood, either unsorted or a sorted T cell fraction (not recorded which). This sequence was found in a male donor with ankylosing spondylitis. The V call is TRBV7-2, the J call TRBJ2-7; 8 positions agree with TRBD2. For the CDR3, the DNA is TGTGCCAGCAGCTTTCAGCGCGGAAGCGGGAGCTACGAGCAGTACTTC. It specifies CASSFQRGSGSYEQYF.